What follows is one T cell receptor (beta chain) and its context. What it binds is not known. Researchers ran the PCR with 60 Vbeta and 13 Jbeta primers. Method: immunoSEQ multiplex PCR; TCRdb's copy keeps in-frame clones and lacks some. The table includes about 110,000 clones, roughly 63% detected once. This entry belongs to a study of cytomegalovirus exposure and HLA in healthy donors. Study-wide results and caveats: The classifier was said to identify cytomegalovirus status with high specificity and sensitivity. It has been reported that TCR beta sequences accurately predicted the HLA-A and HLA-B alleles of most subjects. As a later analysis revealed, the rate of TCR association differed by HLA locus, with DRB1 most and HLA-C fewest.

The source material was PBMCs. The sequence was collected from a woman in her 70s in good health and CMV-seropositive.

CDR3 sequence: CSVEGAVSNEQFF. The CDR3 DNA sequence: TGCAGCGTTGAAGGGGCAGTAAGCAATGAGCAGTTCTTC. The chain has TRBV29-1 and TRBJ2-1; D not resolved. CDR1 SQVTM and CDR2 ANQGSEA come from the germline V gene. This CDR3 comprises 13 residues. Trimming cost V 1 base and J 6 bases, with 10 bases left between them.